Following are 2 T cell receptor beta chains from one sample sequenced in a study of molecular identifiers for immune sequencing clone quantification. TCRdb re-called the PCR reads with MiXCR, one entry per CDR3 protein. Of around 460,000 distinct CDR3 sequences listed, 25% are singletons. Sequencing used naive CD8+ T cells from blood, with Jurkat cell RNA spiked in. Noted subset: FACS-sorted CD8+CD4-CCR7+CD45RA+ naive T cells. These receptors all come from a human donor in good health. Some libraries in this study had Jurkat cell RNA spiked in.

The chain has TRBV5-1 and TRBJ2-7; 10 positions agree with TRBD2. J was trimmed by 0 bases and V by 6 bases; bases with no gene match: 9. The CDR3 contains 16 residues. CDR1 is SGHRS, CDR2 YFSETQ, per germline. In DNA, the CDR3 is TGCGCCAGCACCCCCATACTAGCGGGAAGCTCCTACGAGCAGTACTTC. Translating gives CASTPILAGSSYEQYF.

The V and J genes are TRBV7-9 and TRBJ2-1, with TRBD2 matching 9 bases. V lost 3 bases to trimming and J lost 2 bases; unmatched junction nucleotides: 2. The CDR3 is 15 residues long. Per germline, CDR1 SEHNR and CDR2 FQNEAQ (reference sequence). The CDR3 nucleotides read TGTGCCAGCAGCTTGAGCGGGGGGACCTACAATGAGCAGTTCTTC. This sequence encodes CASSLSGGTYNEQFF.